This entry lists 14 T cell receptor beta chains sequenced from one sample in a study of blood T cell repertoires in COVID-19. Sequenced by immunoSEQ multiplex PCR; TCRdb stores in-frame clones only, minus some. The sample yields approximately 82,000 clones, 80% to 95% seen once. The sequenced material came from peripheral blood. These receptors came from an older woman with active COVID-19.

The chain links TRBV7-9 to TRBJ1-1, with a weak D call TRBD1 (5 bases). The ends were cut back, 2 bases at V and 0 bases at J, with 16 bases in the middle. Germline V gives CDR1 SEHNR, CDR2 FQNEAQ (reference sequence). The CDR3 sequence is 17 residues long. CDR3 in DNA: TGTGCCAGCAGCTTAAGGGCGGCAGGGCGTATGAACACTGAAGCTTTCTTT. Residues: CASSLRAAGRMNTEAFF.

The rearrangement links TRBV13 to TRBJ1-5; 9 positions agree with TRBD1. V dropped 0 bases and J dropped 6; count of bases not matched to a gene: 3. The CDR3 extends over 15 amino acids. From germline, CDR1 is PRHDT and CDR2 FYEKMQ (reference sequence). In nucleotides, the CDR3 is TGTGCCAGCAGCTTAGGGGCGACAGGGGGTCAGCCCCAGCATTTT. The encoded protein is CASSLGATGGQPQHF. Full variable domain (outside the CDR3, taken from reference TRBV13 and TRBJ1-5): AAGVIQSPRHLIKEKRETATLKCYPIPRHDTVYWYQQGPGQDPQFLISFYEKMQSDKGSIPDRFSAQQFSDYHSELNMSSLELGDSALYFCASSLGATGGQPQHFGDGTRLSIL.

The chain carries TRBV24-1 and TRBJ1-1; weak D call: TRBD1 (5 bases). This CDR3 is 14 amino acids long. CDR1 is KGHDR and CDR2 is SFDVKD in the germline V gene. Trimming removed 5 bases at V and 1 base at J, with 10 bases between. The CDR3 is CATSAPGSNTEAFF. CDR3 nucleotides: TGTGCCACCAGTGCCCCAGGGTCGAACACTGAAGCTTTCTTT.

The rearrangement uses TRBV6-4 and TRBJ2-1; 9 nucleotides line up with TRBD2. Germline trimming cut 2 bases from V and 2 bases from J; bases unmatched to any gene: 4. The CDR3 extends over 16 amino acids. Germline CDR1 MRHNA, CDR2 SNTAGT. The CDR3 DNA follows: TGTGCCAGCAGTGACGCGGGGGGGGCAACCTACAATGAGCAGTTCTTC. Its protein product is CASSDAGGATYNEQFF.

A few counts support this clone. This sequence joins TRBV7-9 and TRBJ2-3, with a possible D match to TRBD1 (6 bases). V gave up 5 bases and J gave up 1 base, with 13 bases separating them. The CDR3 loop spans 15 amino acids. The germline gives CDR1 SEHNR, CDR2 FQNEAQ (reference sequence). The CDR3 sequence: CASSQGLSGTDTQYF. As DNA, the CDR3 is TGTGCCAGCAGCCAGGGGCTGAGCGGCACAGATACGCAGTATTTT.

This chain links TRBV6-5 with TRBJ2-1; the match to TRBD2 covers 14 bases. CDR1 and CDR2 (germline): MNHEY, SVGAGI. The CDR3 extends over 15 amino acids. With 7 bases clipped from V and 8 bases from J, the junction kept 7 bases outside the gene matches. CDR3 DNA: TGTGCCAGCATCCTGACTAGCGGGAGGGAGGATGAGCAGTTCTTC. It yields the protein CASILTSGREDEQFF.

This sequence joins TRBV29-1 and TRBJ2-7, with 7 bases identical to TRBD1. CDR3 size: 15 residues. Germline lookup yields CDR1 SQVTM and CDR2 ANQGSEA. V dropped 7 bases and J dropped 1; count of bases not matched to a gene: 13. The DNA of the CDR3 is TGCAGCGCCCTAAAGGTCGCAGGGGGATCCTACGAGCAGTACTTC. This sequence encodes CSALKVAGGSYEQYF.

The chain uses TRBV5-1 and TRBJ2-7; 7 bases match TRBD1. Germline CDR1 and CDR2: SGHRS and YFSETQ. CDR3 size: 14 residues. The junction had 5 bases not matched to a gene; V was cut back by 0 bases and J by 5 bases. The CDR3, as DNA: TGCGCCAGCAGCTTGGGTCAGGGGGTAGACGAGCAGTACTTC. As protein: CASSLGQGVDEQYF.

The chain uses TRBV28 and TRBJ1-4; 7 nucleotides align to TRBD1. The CDR3 has 17 residues. The germline CDR1 and CDR2 sequences are MDHEN and SYDVKM. Trimming at V came to 7 bases and at J to 6 bases, leaving 17 bases not matched to a gene. In nucleotides, the CDR3 is TGTGCCAGCACCAACCTTGGGAAACAGGGGAAAGATGAAAAACTGTTTTTT. Translating gives CASTNLGKQGKDEKLFF.

The chain has TRBV4-3 and TRBJ1-1; maybe TRBD1 (6 bases). This CDR3 is 15 amino acids long. CDR1 is LGHNA, CDR2 YSLEER, per germline. The V end lost 3 bases, the J end lost 4 bases, and 15 bases lay between the germline ends. The CDR3 bases are TGCGCCAGCAGCCAGGGGACACCCCGAGGCACTGAAGCTTTCTTT. Translation gives CASSQGTPRGTEAFF.

This sequence joins TRBV3-1 (or the pseudogene TRBV3-2) and TRBJ2-3; 7 bases are a match to TRBD1. The CDR3 has 15 amino acids. CDR1 and CDR2 from the germline V gene are LGHDT and YNNKEL (reference sequence). With V trimmed by 1 base and J by 6 bases, 7 bases remained unmatched. CDR3 DNA: TGTGCCAGCAGCCAAGGGCTACAGGGGCCGGATACGCAGTATTTT. Its translation is CASSQGLQGPDTQYF.

V usage is TRBV5-6 and J usage is TRBJ2-1; 9 bases line up with TRBD1. The CDR3 is 13 residues long. After removal of 4 bases from V and 7 bases from J, the junction contained 3 bases not matched to a gene. Germline lookup yields CDR1 SGHDT and CDR2 YYEEEE. The CDR3 region is CASSPDRGNEQFF. For the CDR3, the DNA is TGTGCCAGCAGCCCTGACAGGGGGAATGAGCAGTTCTTC.

The chain couples TRBV19 to TRBJ2-2; 11 positions agree with TRBD1. The length of the CDR3 is 16 residues. Germline V gene sequence: CDR1 LNHDA, CDR2 SQIVND (reference sequence). V trimming: 9 bases; J trimming: 0 bases; junction bases outside the gene matches: 6. CDR3 loop: CASRDRGSTNTGELFF. CDR3 sequence (DNA): TGTGCCAGCCGGGACAGGGGGTCTACGAACACCGGGGAGCTGTTTTTT.

This rearrangement joins TRBV9 to TRBJ2-5, with D possibly TRBD2 on 5 matching bases. The CDR3 sequence is 15 residues long. Germline V gene lookup returns CDR1 SGDLS and CDR2 YYNGEE. Trimming stripped 1 base from V and 0 bases from J, with 10 bases between. CDR3 residues: CASSVSGSYQETQYF. In DNA, the CDR3 is TGTGCCAGCAGCGTAAGCGGATCGTACCAAGAGACCCAGTACTTC.